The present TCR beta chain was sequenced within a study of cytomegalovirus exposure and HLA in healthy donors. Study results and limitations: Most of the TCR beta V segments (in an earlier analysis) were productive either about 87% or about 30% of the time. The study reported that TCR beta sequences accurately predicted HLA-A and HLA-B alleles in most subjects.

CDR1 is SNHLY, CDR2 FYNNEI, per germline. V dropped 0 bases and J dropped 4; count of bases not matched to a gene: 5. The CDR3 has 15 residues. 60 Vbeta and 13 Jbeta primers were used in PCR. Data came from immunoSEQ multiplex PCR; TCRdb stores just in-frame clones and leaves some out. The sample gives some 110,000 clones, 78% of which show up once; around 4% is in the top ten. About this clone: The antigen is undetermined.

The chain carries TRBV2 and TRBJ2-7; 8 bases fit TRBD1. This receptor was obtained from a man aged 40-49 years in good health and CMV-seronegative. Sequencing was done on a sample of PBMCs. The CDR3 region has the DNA TGTGCCAGCAGTGAAGCCCAGACAGGGGCTTACGAGCAGTACTTC. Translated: CASSEAQTGAYEQYF.